This TCR beta chain is drawn from a study of patients and donors after allogeneic stem cell transplantation. TCRdb independently ran MiXCR on the RT-PCR reads; one entry per CDR3 protein. The table lists about 88,000 distinct CDR3 sequences, roughly 50% of them singletons. The CDR3 runs 13 residues. V lost 7 bases to trimming and J lost 0 bases; unmatched junction nucleotides: 5. Germline V gene sequence: CDR1 SQVTM, CDR2 ANQGSEA. What was sequenced was blood, either unsorted or a sorted T cell fraction (not recorded which). The V call is TRBV29-1, the J call TRBJ1-1, with 7 nucleotides matching TRBD1. This TCR was sampled from a human donor who was either an allogeneic HSCT recipient or a stem cell or donor lymphocyte infusion donor (not recorded which). It is not recorded whose cells these are; they may come from a transplant donor. As DNA, the CDR3 is TGCAGCGCGAGGGGACAGATGAACACTGAAGCTTTCTTT. The encoded protein is CSARGQMNTEAFF.